A single sample gave rise to the 17 T cell receptor beta chains below, sequenced in a study of T cell responses to AZD1222 COVID-19 vaccine. Profiled with immunoSEQ multiplex PCR; TCRdb holds only in-frame clones, not every one. The sample lists 95,000 to 150,000 clones; approximately 90% were seen once. The material was peripheral blood, obtained on day 0 of AZD1222 vaccination. These receptors were collected from an adult in good health.

The rearrangement links TRBV10-3 to TRBJ2-2; 7 bases match TRBD2. J was trimmed by 1 base and V by 6 bases; bases with no gene match: 2. In germline, CDR1 is ENHRY, CDR2 SYGVKD. CDR3 size: 14 residues. The CDR3 nucleotides read TGTGCCATCAGCCGGGGGGTGAACACCGGGGAGCTGTTTTTT. Translation gives CAISRGVNTGELFF.

This sequence joins TRBV7-2 and TRBJ1-2; 7 bases are a match to TRBD1. The CDR3 sequence is 16 residues long. V was clipped by 0 bases and J by 0 bases; unmatched bases: 4. Germline-derived CDR1 and CDR2 are SGHTA and FQGNSA. The DNA of the CDR3 is TGTGCCAGCAGCTTAGCCGGACAGGCAGCTAACTATGGCTACACCTTC. Protein sequence: CASSLAGQAANYGYTF.

The gene calls are TRBV21-1 and TRBJ2-7; TRBD2 was called by the table and not checked on the DNA. TRBV21-1 constitutes a pseudogene. The CDR3 is 12 amino acids. The CDR3 DNA sequence: TGTGCCAGCAGCAATTGGGAGTACGAGCAGTACTTC. Translated: CASSNWEYEQYF.

The chain is built from TRBV11-2 and TRBJ2-1; possibly TRBD1 for D (6 bases). V lost 5 bases and J lost 8, with 16 bases in between. This CDR3 spans 14 amino acids. Germline values: CDR1 SGHAT, CDR2 FQNNGV. CDR3 sequence: CASSHWTVSYEQFF. The CDR3 DNA reads TGTGCCAGCAGCCACTGGACAGTTAGCTATGAGCAGTTCTTC.

This rearrangement joins TRBV10-3 to TRBJ2-7; TRBD1 is a possible D gene (5 bases). Germline V gives CDR1 ENHRY, CDR2 SYGVKD. The V end lost 4 bases, the J end lost 7 bases, and 14 bases lay between the germline ends. The CDR3 has 13 residues. The CDR3 nucleotides read TGTGCCATCAGTGGACCGCCCCGGACAGAGCAGTACTTC. Its protein product is CAISGPPRTEQYF.

The CDR3 reads CASSAGQVDNSPLHF. CDR3 bases: TGTGCCAGCAGCGCTGGACAGGTAGATAATTCACCCCTCCACTTT. The rearrangement links TRBV9 to TRBJ1-6; 7 bases are a match to TRBD1. V lost 3 bases to trimming and J lost 5 bases; unmatched junction nucleotides: 5. CDR1 and CDR2 (germline): SGDLS, YYNGEE. The CDR3 is 15 residues long.

The chain employs TRBV4-3 and TRBJ1-4; TRBD1 agrees at 7 bases. Germline CDR1 is LGHNA and CDR2 is YSLEER. The CDR3 loop spans 14 amino acids. Losses at the gene ends were 5 bases for V and 7 bases for J; bases not matched to a gene: 7. The CDR3, as DNA: TGCGCCAGCAGCTTAGGGGGCGCCCGTGAAAAACTGTTTTTT. Amino acids: CASSLGGAREKLFF.

This sequence joins TRBV11-2 and TRBJ2-7; the D gene is possibly TRBD1 (5 bases). Germline V gene data show CDR1 as SGHAT and CDR2 as FQNNGV. This CDR3 contains 12 residues. V gave up 10 bases and J gave up 4 bases, with 14 bases separating them. The CDR3 region is CAIALQGYEQYF. For the CDR3, the DNA is TGTGCCATTGCGCTGCAGGGTTACGAGCAGTACTTC.

The chain uses TRBV7-2 and TRBJ1-2; 7 bases are a match to TRBD1. The CDR3 covers 16 residues. Germline CDR1 is SGHTA and CDR2 is FQGNSA. With V trimmed by 4 bases and J by 4 bases, 12 bases remained unmatched. The CDR3 is CASSSYQGGSIYGYTF. CDR3 nucleotide sequence: TGTGCCAGCAGCTCGTACCAGGGGGGGAGTATCTATGGCTACACCTTC.

The V and J genes are TRBV10-1 and TRBJ2-3, with 13 bases lining up with TRBD2. The length of the CDR3 is 16 residues. The V gene's germline CDR1 is WNHNN and CDR2 SYGVQD (reference sequence). Trimming removed 5 bases from V and 6 bases from J; junction bases left unmatched: 8. Here the CDR3 reads CASSSGTSGARDTQYF. In DNA form, the CDR3 reads TGCGCCAGCAGTTCCGGGACTAGCGGGGCTAGGGATACGCAGTATTTT.

V gene TRBV6-6 combines with J gene TRBJ1-5; D remains unclear. V was pared by 2 bases and J by 5 bases, with 16 bases between. CDR1 is MNHNY and CDR2 is SVGAGI in the germline V gene (reference sequence). The CDR3 extends over 16 amino acids. The chain's CDR3 is CASSYQDNIPDQPQHF. In DNA, the CDR3 is TGTGCCAGCAGTTACCAAGACAATATCCCGGATCAGCCCCAGCATTTT.

V usage is TRBV14 and J usage is TRBJ2-5; no clear D gene. V dropped 1 base and J dropped 1 base, with 4 bases sitting between them. Per germline, CDR1 SGHDN and CDR2 FVKESK. The CDR3 has 13 residues. The CDR3 reads CASSQVFQETQYF. The CDR3 region has the DNA TGTGCCAGCAGCCAAGTTTTCCAAGAGACCCAGTACTTC.

The rearrangement joins TRBV27 to TRBJ1-2; 8 bases are a match to TRBD1. After removal of 4 bases from V and 3 bases from J, the junction contained 7 bases not matched to a gene. The CDR3 length is 15 residues. Germline V CDR1 and CDR2: MNHEY, SMNVEV (reference sequence). The chain's CDR3 is CASSSLTGADYGYTF. The CDR3 DNA sequence: TGTGCCAGCAGTTCTTTGACAGGGGCAGACTATGGCTACACCTTC.

V and J are TRBV19 and TRBJ1-1; D ambiguous. This CDR3 contains 13 residues. Between the trimmed V and J ends, which lost 4 bases and 1 base, there was a span of 7 bases. In germline, CDR1 is LNHDA, CDR2 SQIVND (reference sequence). The CDR3 here is CASSKVQNTEAFF. In DNA form, the CDR3 reads TGTGCCAGTAGTAAGGTCCAGAACACTGAAGCTTTCTTT.

V is TRBV3-1 (or the pseudogene TRBV3-2) and J is TRBJ2-3; D might be TRBD1 (6 bases). V was cut by 0 bases and J by 3 bases, with 13 bases left in between. Germline CDR1 and CDR2: LGHDT and YNNKEL (reference sequence). The CDR3 sequence is 16 residues long. The CDR3 nucleotides read TGTGCCAGCAGCCAAGAGGAAGGGGGTGATACAGATACGCAGTATTTT. It encodes CASSQEEGGDTDTQYF.

This chain uses TRBV6-5 with TRBJ1-1; 8 positions match TRBD1. Germline assignment: CDR1 MNHEY and CDR2 SVGAGI. V lost 0 bases to trimming and J lost 4 bases; unmatched junction nucleotides: 4. The CDR3 consists of 15 residues. The CDR3 here is CASSYSGQGATEAFF. As DNA, the CDR3 is TGTGCCAGCAGTTACTCAGGGCAGGGGGCCACTGAAGCTTTCTTT.

This rearrangement joins TRBV29-1 to TRBJ1-3, with D perhaps matching TRBD1 (6 bases). The CDR3 consists of 13 residues. Per the germline V gene, CDR1 is SQVTM and CDR2 is ANQGSEA. V was cut by 4 bases and J by 3 bases, with 10 bases left in between. For the CDR3, the DNA is TGCAGCGTTGGCCCAGGGGATGGAAACACCATATATTTT. Protein sequence: CSVGPGDGNTIYF.